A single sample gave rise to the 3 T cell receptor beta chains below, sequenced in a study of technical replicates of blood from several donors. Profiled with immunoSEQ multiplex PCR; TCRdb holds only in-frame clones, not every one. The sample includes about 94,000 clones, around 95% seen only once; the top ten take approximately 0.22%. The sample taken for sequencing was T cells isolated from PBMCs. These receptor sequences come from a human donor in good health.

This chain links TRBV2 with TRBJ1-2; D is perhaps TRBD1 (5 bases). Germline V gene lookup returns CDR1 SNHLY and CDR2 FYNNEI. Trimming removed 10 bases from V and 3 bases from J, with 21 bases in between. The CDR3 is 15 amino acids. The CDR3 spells CATQTVPHGDYGYTF. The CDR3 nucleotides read TGTGCCACCCAGACAGTTCCTCATGGGGACTATGGCTACACCTTC.

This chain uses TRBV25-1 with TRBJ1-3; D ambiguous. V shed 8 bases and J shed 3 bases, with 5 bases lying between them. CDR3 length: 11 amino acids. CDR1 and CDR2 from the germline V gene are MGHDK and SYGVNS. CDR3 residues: CASLVGNTIYF. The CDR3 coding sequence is TGTGCCAGCCTCGTTGGAAACACCATATATTTT.

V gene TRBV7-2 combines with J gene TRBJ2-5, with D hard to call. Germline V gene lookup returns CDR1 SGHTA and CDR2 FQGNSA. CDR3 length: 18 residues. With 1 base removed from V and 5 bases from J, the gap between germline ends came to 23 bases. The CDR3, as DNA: TGTGCCAGCAGCTTAGGGCTTGTTCTATCGGGTTGGATGGAGACCCAGTACTTC. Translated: CASSLGLVLSGWMETQYF.